The 2 T cell receptor beta chains in this list originate from one sample, sequenced in a study of T cells expressing NK-cell markers (dated by TCRdb to 2020 to 2021). The protocol used for the library was 5' RACE. The reads were generated on an Illumina HiSeq 2000. Through TCRdb reprocessing, the reads give one entry per CDR3 protein sequence; DNA is omitted. The sample table includes fewer than 400,000 distinct CDR3 sequences. Around 5.2% of the sample comes from the top ten. The specimen sequenced was blood T cells: a sorted CD56 or NKG2C T cell subset, CD4+ or CD8+ T cells, or bulk PBMC T cells (not recorded which). The receptors here all came from a man between 18 and 69 years old in good health.

The chain carries TRBV5-1 and TRBJ2-3; TCRdb's assignment of TRBD1 cannot be checked, as there is no DNA. Germline V gene lookup returns CDR1 SGHRS and CDR2 YFSETQ. The length of the CDR3 is 15 residues. CDR3 sequence: CASSREVGGADTQYF.

This chain connects TRBV2 to TRBJ2-2; without DNA, the TCRdb call of TRBD2 cannot be checked. Looked up from germline, CDR1 is SNHLY and CDR2 is FYNNEI. The CDR3 sequence is 16 residues long. The CDR3 sequence is CASKTGLAAGAGELFF.